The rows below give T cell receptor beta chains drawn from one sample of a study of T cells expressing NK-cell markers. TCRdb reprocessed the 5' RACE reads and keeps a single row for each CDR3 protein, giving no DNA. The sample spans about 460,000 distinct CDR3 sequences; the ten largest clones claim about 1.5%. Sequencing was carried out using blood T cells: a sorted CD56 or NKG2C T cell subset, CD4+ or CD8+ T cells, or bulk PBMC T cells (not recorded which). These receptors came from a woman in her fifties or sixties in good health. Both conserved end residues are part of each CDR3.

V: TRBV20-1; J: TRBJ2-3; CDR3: CSAHPGQGADTQYF
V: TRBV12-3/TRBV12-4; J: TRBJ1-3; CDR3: CASSPKTGGNTIYF
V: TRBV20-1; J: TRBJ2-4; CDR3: CSARGDRKNIQYF
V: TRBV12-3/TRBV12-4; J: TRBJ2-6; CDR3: CASLNPDRGLFSGANVLTF
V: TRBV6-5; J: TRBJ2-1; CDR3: CASSYLPKQHNEQFF
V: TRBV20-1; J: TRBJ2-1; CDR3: CSARDQGLAGGREKNEQFF
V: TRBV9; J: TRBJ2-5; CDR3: CASSASSGQGTQYF
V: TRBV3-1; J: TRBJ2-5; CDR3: CASSQDRGLGKTQYF
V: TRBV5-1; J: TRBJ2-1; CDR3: CASSLPGGVYNEQFF
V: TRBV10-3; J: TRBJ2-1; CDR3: CAISEGETRPFF
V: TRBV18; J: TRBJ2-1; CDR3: CASSTEQGKGQFF
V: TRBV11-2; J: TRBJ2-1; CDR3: CASSPPGGAYNEQFF
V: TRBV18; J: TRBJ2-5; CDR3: CASSPNSGRQETQYF
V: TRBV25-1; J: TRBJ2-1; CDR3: CASSESMGIGEQFF
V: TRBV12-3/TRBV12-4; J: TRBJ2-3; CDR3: CASITKGRTDTQYF
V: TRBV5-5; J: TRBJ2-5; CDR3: CASSVTGLETQYF
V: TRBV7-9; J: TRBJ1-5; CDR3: CASSGSYSNQPQHF
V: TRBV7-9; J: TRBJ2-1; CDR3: CASRKDATYNEQFF
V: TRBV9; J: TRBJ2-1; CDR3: CASSVGGTINEQFF
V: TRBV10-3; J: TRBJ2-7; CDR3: CAISESGRFQSSYEQYF
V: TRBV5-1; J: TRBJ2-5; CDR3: CASGRRGLAEETQYF